Below, 18 T cell receptor beta chains from the same sample are listed, as sequenced in a study of OX40 agonist ivuxolimab in advanced cancers. TCRdb's copy holds only in-frame clones and misses some; the assay was immunoSEQ multiplex PCR. The table records about 50,000 clones, around nine tenths of them present only once. The sequenced sample was CD4+ or CD8+ T cells sorted from blood, obtained in a trial of the OX40 agonist ivuxolimab. The origin of the receptors is an adult with an advanced solid tumor such as melanoma, head and neck, liver or kidney cancer.

The rearrangement joins TRBV19 to TRBJ2-7; D might be TRBD2 (6 bases). CDR3 size: 14 residues. Between the trimmed V and J ends, which lost 5 bases and 0 bases, there was a span of 11 bases. Germline lookup yields CDR1 LNHDA and CDR2 SQIVND (reference sequence). The CDR3 DNA is TGTGCCAGTAGTCTCGGCGGGAACTCCTACGAGCAGTACTTC. Amino acid sequence: CASSLGGNSYEQYF.

Only one count was recorded for this clone. The DNA for the CDR3 is TGTGCCAGCAGCACCAGGAATGGTCTTGCCCTGGGCGATACGCAGTATTTT. It is translated as CASSTRNGLALGDTQYF. This chain connects TRBV11-2 to TRBJ2-3, with unresolved D. The CDR3 has 17 residues. Per the germline V gene, CDR1 is SGHAT and CDR2 is FQNNGV. Trimming took 5 bases from V and 6 from J, leaving 24 bases between them.

This sequence joins TRBV5-1 and TRBJ2-5, with D hard to call. The CDR3 totals 13 residues. Per germline, CDR1 SGHRS and CDR2 YFSETQ. With 0 bases removed from V and 3 bases from J, the gap between germline ends came to 6 bases. As DNA, the CDR3 is TGCGCCAGCAGCTTGGGGGCAGAAGAGACCCAGTACTTC. This gives the protein CASSLGAEETQYF.

The V gene is TRBV27, the J gene TRBJ2-1; a possible D gene is TRBD2 (5 bases). Germline V CDR1 and CDR2: MNHEY, SMNVEV (reference sequence). Between the trimmed V and J ends, which lost 5 bases and 1 base, there was a span of 24 bases. This CDR3 contains 19 residues. The CDR3 loop reads CASSLRGSARLRSYNEQFF. The CDR3 DNA reads as TGTGCCAGCAGTCTCCGGGGTAGCGCCCGCCTGAGATCCTACAATGAGCAGTTCTTC.

The rearrangement uses TRBV5-8 and TRBJ1-1, with D unclear. V gave up 1 base and J gave up 11 bases, with 12 bases separating them. CDR1 is SGHTS, CDR2 YDEGEE, per germline. The CDR3 spans 12 residues. The CDR3 DNA reads TGTGCCAGCAGCTTGAGTAGGGTAGGGGCTTTCTTT. As protein: CASSLSRVGAFF.

The chain is built from TRBV4-2 and TRBJ1-1, with D hard to call. The germline CDR1 and CDR2 sequences are LGHNA and YNFKEQ. V dropped 3 bases and J dropped 1 base, with 15 bases sitting between them. The CDR3 length is 16 residues. CDR3 sequence: CASSHNGGPSNTEAFF. The CDR3 bases are TGTGCCAGCAGCCACAACGGTGGCCCGTCGAACACTGAAGCTTTCTTT.

The chain couples TRBV7-2 to TRBJ2-7, with 7 bases identical to TRBD2. V lost 1 base, J lost 2 bases, and 5 bases stayed unmatched. The CDR3 consists of 15 residues. CDR1 and CDR2 from the germline V gene are SGHTA and FQGNSA. The CDR3 nucleotides are TGTGCCAGCAGCTTAGGCCGGGACTATCCCTACGAGCAGTACTTC. This encodes CASSLGRDYPYEQYF.

The V call is TRBV27, the J call TRBJ2-1; 11 nucleotides agree with TRBD2. The CDR3 runs 15 residues. V was clipped by 2 bases and J by 5 bases; unmatched bases: 2. Germline V gives CDR1 MNHEY, CDR2 SMNVEV (reference sequence). As DNA, the CDR3 is TGTGCCAGCAGTTTAAGACTAGCGGGGCACAATGAGCAGTTCTTC. It translates to CASSLRLAGHNEQFF.

The chain is built from TRBV5-6 and TRBJ1-4; unclear D gene. Germline values: CDR1 SGHDT, CDR2 YYEEEE. There are 15 residues in the CDR3. Trimming left V 5 bases short and J 4 bases short, with 15 bases between. CDR3 sequence reads: CASSSTNARNEKLFF. As DNA, the CDR3 is TGTGCCAGCAGTTCGACGAACGCACGTAATGAAAAACTGTTTTTT.

The chain links TRBV9 to TRBJ2-2; the match to TRBD2 covers 14 bases. The CDR3 has 17 residues. Germline CDR1 and CDR2: SGDLS and YYNGEE. V was pared by 6 bases and J by 4 bases, with 8 bases of the junction left unmatched. CDR3 protein: CASTRLAGGPGTGELFF. CDR3 bases: TGTGCCAGCACCAGACTAGCGGGAGGGCCAGGCACCGGGGAGCTGTTTTTT.

The chain joins TRBV7-8 to TRBJ2-3; D remains ambiguous. V was clipped by 4 bases and J by 7 bases, with 18 bases between them. In germline, CDR1 is SGHVS, CDR2 FQNEAQ. This CDR3 has 15 residues. In nucleotides, the CDR3 is TGTGCCAGCAGCTCTCCCCGCGGATTCACTTATACGCAGTATTTT. As protein: CASSSPRGFTYTQYF.

This clone came up a few times. The CDR3 reads CASSYELTDTQYF. DNA of the CDR3: TGTGCCAGCAGTTACGAGCTCACAGATACGCAGTATTTT. The chain recombines TRBV6-5 with TRBJ2-3; the D is unclear. Germline CDR1 is MNHEY and CDR2 is SVGAGI. The CDR3 covers 13 residues. Between the trimmed V and J ends, which lost 2 bases and 2 bases, there was a span of 5 bases.

The chain is built from TRBV7-3 and TRBJ2-2; D remains unclear. Germline CDR1 is SGHTA and CDR2 is FQGTGA. V was shortened by 2 bases and J by 4 bases, with 8 bases between the two germline ends. This CDR3 is built from 14 residues. The CDR3 nucleotides are TGTGCCAGCAGCTTATATCCGGGCACCGGGGAGCTGTTTTTT. Translation gives CASSLYPGTGELFF.

The chain employs TRBV19 and TRBJ2-1; 8 positions agree with TRBD2. Germline V CDR1 and CDR2: LNHDA, SQIVND (reference sequence). J was trimmed by 2 bases and V by 4 bases; bases with no gene match: 7. The CDR3 spans 16 residues. The CDR3, as DNA: TGTGCCAGTAGTAGTGCGGGAGGTGGGACCTACAATGAGCAGTTCTTC. This sequence encodes CASSSAGGGTYNEQFF. Looking up the rest from reference TRBV19 and TRBJ2-1 gives the full variable domain: DGGITQSPKYLFRKEGQNVTLSCEQNLNHDAMYWYRQDPGQGLRLIYYSQIVNDFQKGDIAEGYSVSREKKESFPLTVTSAQKNPTAFYLCASSSAGGGTYNEQFFGPGTRLTVL.

The chain's CDR3 is CASSLDGQEYEKLFF. CDR3 DNA: TGCGCCAGCAGCTTGGATGGACAGGAGTATGAAAAACTGTTTTTT. This rearrangement joins TRBV5-1 to TRBJ1-4; 7 bases align to TRBD1. V lost 0 bases and J lost 6; bases outside the gene matches: 5. The CDR3 runs 15 residues. Per germline, CDR1 SGHRS and CDR2 YFSETQ.

The rearrangement joins TRBV7-9 to TRBJ2-3, with TRBD2 matching over 9 bases. CDR3 length: 14 amino acids. The germline V gene has CDR1 SEHNR and CDR2 FQNEAQ (reference sequence). V was clipped by 8 bases and J by 6 bases; unmatched bases: 9. DNA of the CDR3: TGTGCCAGCGGCCAAGCGGGAGGTAGGGATACGCAGTATTTT. Its protein is CASGQAGGRDTQYF.

The sample holds one count of this clone. The chain employs TRBV7-3 and TRBJ2-1; D perhaps matches TRBD2 (5 bases). Trimming left V 0 bases short and J 8 bases short, with 11 bases between. Germline V gives CDR1 SGHTA, CDR2 FQGTGA. The CDR3 spans 14 residues. The CDR3 nucleotides read TGTGCCAGCAGCTTAACAGCTGGGAGAGATGAGCAGTTCTTC. This translates into CASSLTAGRDEQFF. The whole variable domain, remainder taken from reference TRBV7-3 and TRBJ2-1, is GAGVSQTPSNKVTEKGKYVELRCDPISGHTALYWYRQSLGQGPEFLIYFQGTGAADDSGLPNDRFFAVRPEGSVSTLKIQRTERGDSAVYLCASSLTAGRDEQFFGPGTRLTVL.

This clone is a singleton in its sample. V and J are TRBV7-9 and TRBJ1-2; 11 nucleotides agree with TRBD1. Germline values: CDR1 SEHNR, CDR2 FQNEAQ (reference sequence). The junction had 4 bases not matched to a gene; V was cut back by 4 bases and J by 6 bases. The CDR3 is 14 residues long. CDR3 sequence: CASSSGQGANGYTF. CDR3 DNA: TGTGCCAGCAGCTCCGGACAGGGGGCCAATGGCTACACCTTC. The entire variable domain, with the rest obtained from reference TRBV7-9 and TRBJ1-2, is as follows: DTGVSQNPRHKITKRGQNVTFRCDPISEHNRLYWYRQTLGQGPEFLTYFQNEAQLEKSRLLSDRFSAERPKGSFSTLEIQRTEQGDSAMYLCASSSGQGANGYTFGSGTRLTVV.